Listed below are T cell receptor beta chains from one sample, sequenced in a study of cytomegalovirus exposure and HLA in healthy donors. This table comes from immunoSEQ multiplex PCR, and its TCRdb copy is limited to in-frame clones, with some not included. The table includes about 99,000 clones, around 82% detected once. The sequenced material came from PBMCs. The receptors were sampled from a middle-aged man in good health and CMV-seronegative. Each CDR3 is given with its conserved first and last residue. Each record gives: D gene, V gene, J gene, CDR3 DNA, CDR3 protein. A D gene is named only where the DNA matches it firmly.

TRBD1	TRBV25-1	TRBJ1-1	TGTGCCACCCACCAGGGGGATAGCACTGAAGCTTTCTTT	CATHQGDSTEAFF
TRBD2	TRBV2	TRBJ2-1	TGTGCCAGCAGTGAAGCGGGGACTAGCGGGAGTGAGCAGTTCTTC	CASSEAGTSGSEQFF
TRBD1	TRBV7-2	TRBJ2-7	TGTGCCAGCAGCACCGGGACAGCGCCCTACGAGCAGTACTTC	CASSTGTAPYEQYF
-	TRBV6-1	TRBJ1-1	TGTGCCAGCAGTGAAGGGGTGGGGAGGATGGAAGCTTTCTTT	CASSEGVGRMEAFF
-	TRBV9	TRBJ2-3	TGTGCCAGCAGCCCATCCGGGACTCCACTCGGCACAGATACGCAGTATTTT	CASSPSGTPLGTDTQYF
-	TRBV5-4	TRBJ2-3	TGTGCCAGCAGCTCTACGAGCACAGATACGCAGTATTTT	CASSSTSTDTQYF
TRBD1	TRBV7-2	TRBJ1-1	TGTGCCAGCAGCTCCCGGACAGGGACTGAAGCTTTCTTT	CASSSRTGTEAFF
-	TRBV5-1	TRBJ1-6	TGCGCCAGCAGCTTGGAAGCTACAGGGATAGGCTCACCCCTCCACTTT	CASSLEATGIGSPLHF
TRBD1	TRBV2	TRBJ1-1	TGTGCCAGCAGCGGACCGGGACAGGGGACCGAAGCTTTCTTT	CASSGPGQGTEAFF
-	TRBV5-4	TRBJ2-3	TGTGCCAGCAGCCGATCTAGTGGCTCAGATACGCAGTATTTT	CASSRSSGSDTQYF
-	TRBV9	TRBJ2-5	TGTGCCAGCAGCGCTTCCCATACTAGATCGAAAGAGACCCAGTACTTC	CASSASHTRSKETQYF
TRBD1	TRBV29-1	TRBJ2-7	TGCAGCGTTGGGGGGTTGACAGGGGCTTCCTACGAGCAGTACTTC	CSVGGLTGASYEQYF
TRBD2	TRBV5-1	TRBJ2-1	TGCGCCAGCAGCTTGGCCCGGGGGGGCCGACACAATGAGCAGTTCTTC	CASSLARGGRHNEQFF
TRBD1	TRBV5-1	TRBJ1-1	TGCGCCAGCAGCACCACAGGGGCTGGCACTGAAGCTTTCTTT	CASSTTGAGTEAFF
-	TRBV5-4	TRBJ2-5	TGTGCCAGCAGGCTGGCGGGGGCCCCCCAAGAGACCCAGTACTTC	CASRLAGAPQETQYF
-	TRBV9	TRBJ2-2	TGTGCCAGCAGCGTAGCGACAGCAGGCGGGGAGCTGTTTTTT	CASSVATAGGELFF
-	TRBV5-1	TRBJ2-2	TGCGCCAGCAGCTTGCTCGGAGGCACCGGGGAGCTGTTTTTT	CASSLLGGTGELFF
-	TRBV6-5	TRBJ2-7	TGTGCCAGCAGTGACAGCTACGAGCAGTACTTC	CASSDSYEQYF
-	TRBV13	TRBJ1-2	TGTGCCAGCAGCCCGGGAAGGGGGTACTATGGCTACACCTTC	CASSPGRGYYGYTF